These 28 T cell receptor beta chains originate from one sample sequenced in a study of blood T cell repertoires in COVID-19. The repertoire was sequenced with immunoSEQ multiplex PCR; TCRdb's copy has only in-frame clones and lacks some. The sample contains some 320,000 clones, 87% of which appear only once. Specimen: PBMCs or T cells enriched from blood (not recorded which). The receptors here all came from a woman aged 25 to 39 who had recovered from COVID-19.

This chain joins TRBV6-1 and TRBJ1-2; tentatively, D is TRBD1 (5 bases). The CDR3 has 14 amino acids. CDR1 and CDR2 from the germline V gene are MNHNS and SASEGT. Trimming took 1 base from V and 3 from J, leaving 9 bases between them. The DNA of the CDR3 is TGTGCCAGCAGTGAAGGGGGCAGCCACTATGGCTACACCTTC. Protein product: CASSEGGSHYGYTF.

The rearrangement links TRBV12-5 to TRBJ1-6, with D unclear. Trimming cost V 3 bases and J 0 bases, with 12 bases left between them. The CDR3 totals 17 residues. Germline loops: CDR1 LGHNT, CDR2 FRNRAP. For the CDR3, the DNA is TGTGCTAGTGGTTTAGGCCAGGCGAGCTCCTATAATTCACCCCTCCACTTT. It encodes CASGLGQASSYNSPLHF.

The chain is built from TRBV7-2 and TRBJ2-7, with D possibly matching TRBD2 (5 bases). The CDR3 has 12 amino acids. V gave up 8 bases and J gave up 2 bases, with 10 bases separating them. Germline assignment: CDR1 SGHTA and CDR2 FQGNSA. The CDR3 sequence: CASRGVTYEQYF. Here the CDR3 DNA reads TGTGCCAGCCGGGGTGTCACCTACGAGCAGTACTTC.

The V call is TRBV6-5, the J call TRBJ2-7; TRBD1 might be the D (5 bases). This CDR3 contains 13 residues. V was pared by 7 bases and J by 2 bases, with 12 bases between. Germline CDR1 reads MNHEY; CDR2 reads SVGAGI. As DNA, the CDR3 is TGTGCCAGCACCAAGGGGATTGCCTACGAGCAGTACTTC. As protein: CASTKGIAYEQYF.

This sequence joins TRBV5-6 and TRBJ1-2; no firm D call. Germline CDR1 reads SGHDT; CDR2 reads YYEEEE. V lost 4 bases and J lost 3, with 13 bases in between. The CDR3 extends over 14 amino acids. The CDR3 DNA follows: TGTGCCAGCAGCCTCTTGTCCGGGTACTATGGCTACACCTTC. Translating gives CASSLLSGYYGYTF.

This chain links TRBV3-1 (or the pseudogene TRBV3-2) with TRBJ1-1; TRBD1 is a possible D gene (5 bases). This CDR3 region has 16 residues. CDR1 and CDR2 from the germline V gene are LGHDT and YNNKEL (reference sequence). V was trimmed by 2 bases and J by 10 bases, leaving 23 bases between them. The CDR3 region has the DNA TGTGCCAGCAGCCAACCAGAAAGGGGCCCTGCCGAAAGAGCTTTCTTT. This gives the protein CASSQPERGPAERAFF.

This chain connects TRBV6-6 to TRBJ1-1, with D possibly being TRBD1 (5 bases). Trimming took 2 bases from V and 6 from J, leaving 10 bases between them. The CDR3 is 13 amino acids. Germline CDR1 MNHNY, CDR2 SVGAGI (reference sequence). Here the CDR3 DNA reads TGTGCCAGCAGTTACCTGACAGCCGCTGAAGCTTTCTTT. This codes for CASSYLTAAEAFF.

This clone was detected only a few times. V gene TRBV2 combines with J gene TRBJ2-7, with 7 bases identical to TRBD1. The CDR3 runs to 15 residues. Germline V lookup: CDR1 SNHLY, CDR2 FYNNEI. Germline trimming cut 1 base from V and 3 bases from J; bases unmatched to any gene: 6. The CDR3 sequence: CASSEDGTVIYEQYF. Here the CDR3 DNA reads TGTGCCAGCAGTGAAGACGGGACAGTGATCTACGAGCAGTACTTC.

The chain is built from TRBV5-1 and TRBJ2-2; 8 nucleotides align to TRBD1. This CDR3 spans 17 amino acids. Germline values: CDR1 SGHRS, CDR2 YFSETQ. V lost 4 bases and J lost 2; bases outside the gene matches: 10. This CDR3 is CASSPNPTGANTGELFF. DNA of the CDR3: TGCGCCAGCAGCCCAAACCCGACAGGGGCTAACACCGGGGAGCTGTTTTTT.

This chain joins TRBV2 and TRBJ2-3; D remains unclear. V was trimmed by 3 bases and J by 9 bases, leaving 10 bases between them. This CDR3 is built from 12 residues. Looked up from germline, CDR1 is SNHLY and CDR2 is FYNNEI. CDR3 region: CASSDGAATQYF. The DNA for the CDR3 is TGTGCCAGCAGTGACGGAGCCGCCACGCAGTATTTT. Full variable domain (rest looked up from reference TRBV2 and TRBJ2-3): EPEVTQTPSHQVTQMGQEVILRCVPISNHLYFYWYRQILGQKVEFLVSFYNNEISEKSEIFDDQFSVERPDGSNFTLKIRSTKLEDSAMYFCASSDGAATQYFGPGTRLTVL.

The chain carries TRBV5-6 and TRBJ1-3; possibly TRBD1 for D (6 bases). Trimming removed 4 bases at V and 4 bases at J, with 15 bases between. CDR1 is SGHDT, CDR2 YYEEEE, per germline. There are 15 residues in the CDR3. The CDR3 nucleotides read TGTGCCAGCAGCCTACAACAGGGAACAGGAAACACCATATATTTT. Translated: CASSLQQGTGNTIYF.

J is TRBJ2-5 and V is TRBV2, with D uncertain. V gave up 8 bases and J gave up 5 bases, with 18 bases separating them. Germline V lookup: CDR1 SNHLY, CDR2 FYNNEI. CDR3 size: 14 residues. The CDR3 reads CASHLSPEIETQYF. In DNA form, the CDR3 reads TGTGCCAGCCACTTAAGCCCGGAGATTGAGACCCAGTACTTC.

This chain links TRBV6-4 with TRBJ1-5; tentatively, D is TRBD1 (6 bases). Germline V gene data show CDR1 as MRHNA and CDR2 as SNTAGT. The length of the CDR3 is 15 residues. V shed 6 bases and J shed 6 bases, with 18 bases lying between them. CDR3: CASSWTERRAQPQHF. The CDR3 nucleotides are TGTGCCAGCAGCTGGACAGAGAGGCGGGCTCAGCCCCAGCATTTT.

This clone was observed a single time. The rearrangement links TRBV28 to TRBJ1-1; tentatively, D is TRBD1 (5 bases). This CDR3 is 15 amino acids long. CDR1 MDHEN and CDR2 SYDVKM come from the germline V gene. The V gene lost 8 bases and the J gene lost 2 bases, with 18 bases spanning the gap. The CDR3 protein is CASPGGGGNNTEAFF. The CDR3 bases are TGTGCCAGCCCCGGTGGGGGGGGGAACAACACTGAAGCTTTCTTT.

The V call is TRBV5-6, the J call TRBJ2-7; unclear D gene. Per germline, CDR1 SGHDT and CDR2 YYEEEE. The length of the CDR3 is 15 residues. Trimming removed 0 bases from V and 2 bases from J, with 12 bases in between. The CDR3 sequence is CASSLGPKSTYEQYF. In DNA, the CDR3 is TGTGCCAGCAGCTTGGGGCCCAAATCCACCTACGAGCAGTACTTC.

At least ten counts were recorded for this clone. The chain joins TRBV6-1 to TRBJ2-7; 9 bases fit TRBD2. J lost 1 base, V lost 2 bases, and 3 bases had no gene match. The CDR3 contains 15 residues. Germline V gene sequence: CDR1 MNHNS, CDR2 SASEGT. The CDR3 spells CASSERSGGSYEQYF. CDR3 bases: TGTGCCAGCAGTGAAAGAAGCGGGGGGTCCTACGAGCAGTACTTC.

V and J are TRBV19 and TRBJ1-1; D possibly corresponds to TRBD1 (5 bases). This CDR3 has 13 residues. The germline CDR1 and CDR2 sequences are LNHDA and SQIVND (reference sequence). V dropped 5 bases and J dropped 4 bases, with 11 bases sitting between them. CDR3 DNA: TGTGCCAGTAGTCCCCGACAGCCCACTGAAGCTTTCTTT. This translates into CASSPRQPTEAFF.

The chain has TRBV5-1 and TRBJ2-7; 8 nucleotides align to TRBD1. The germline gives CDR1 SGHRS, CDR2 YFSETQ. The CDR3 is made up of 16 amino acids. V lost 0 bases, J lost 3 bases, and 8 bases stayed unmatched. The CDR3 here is CASSLAGTGSIYEQYF. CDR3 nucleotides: TGCGCCAGCAGCTTGGCCGGGACAGGCTCGATCTACGAGCAGTACTTC.

CDR3: CASKPGLMNTEAFF. DNA for the CDR3: TGCGCCAGCAAACCCGGACTAATGAACACTGAAGCTTTCTTT. The chain uses TRBV5-1 and TRBJ1-1; D remains unclear. The CDR3 consists of 14 residues. Germline CDR1 is SGHRS and CDR2 is YFSETQ. V lost 6 bases and J lost 0, with 12 bases in between.

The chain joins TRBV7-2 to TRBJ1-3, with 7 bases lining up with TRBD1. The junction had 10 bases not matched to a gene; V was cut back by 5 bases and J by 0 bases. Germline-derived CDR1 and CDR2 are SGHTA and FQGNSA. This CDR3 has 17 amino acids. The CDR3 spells CASSVRQGPYSGNTIYF. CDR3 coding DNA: TGTGCCAGCAGCGTACGACAGGGCCCCTACTCTGGAAACACCATATATTTT.

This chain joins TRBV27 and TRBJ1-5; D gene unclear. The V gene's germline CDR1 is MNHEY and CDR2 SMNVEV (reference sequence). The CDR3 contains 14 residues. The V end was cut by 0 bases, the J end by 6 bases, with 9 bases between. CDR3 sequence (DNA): TGTGCCAGCAGTTTATCCCTGGGAGGTCAGCCCCAGCATTTT. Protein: CASSLSLGGQPQHF.

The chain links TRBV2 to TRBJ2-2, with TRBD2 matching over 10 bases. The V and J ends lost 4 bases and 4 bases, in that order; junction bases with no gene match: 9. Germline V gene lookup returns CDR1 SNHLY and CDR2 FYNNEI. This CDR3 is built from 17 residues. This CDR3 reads CASSAELAGLGTGELFF. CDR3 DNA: TGTGCCAGCAGTGCGGAACTAGCGGGGCTAGGCACCGGGGAGCTGTTTTTT.

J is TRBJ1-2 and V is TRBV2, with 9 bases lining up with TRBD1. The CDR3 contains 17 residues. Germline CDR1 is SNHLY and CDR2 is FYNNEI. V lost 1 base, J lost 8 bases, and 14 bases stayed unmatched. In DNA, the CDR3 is TGTGCCAGCAGTGAAGGTCTGAACCAGGGACAGGGACGAGGCTACACCTTC. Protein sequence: CASSEGLNQGQGRGYTF.

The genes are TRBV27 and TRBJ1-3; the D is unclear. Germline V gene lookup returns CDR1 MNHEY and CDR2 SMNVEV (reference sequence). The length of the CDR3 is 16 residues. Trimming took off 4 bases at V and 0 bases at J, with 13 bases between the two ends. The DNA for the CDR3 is TGTGCCAGCAGTTCAAAGCCGATTTACTCTGGAAACACCATATATTTT. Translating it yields CASSSKPIYSGNTIYF.

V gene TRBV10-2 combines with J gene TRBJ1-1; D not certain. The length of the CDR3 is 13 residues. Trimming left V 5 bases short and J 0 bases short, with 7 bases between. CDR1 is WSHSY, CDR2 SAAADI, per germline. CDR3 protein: CASSRDMNTEAFF. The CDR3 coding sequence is TGCGCCAGCAGTCGAGACATGAACACTGAAGCTTTCTTT.

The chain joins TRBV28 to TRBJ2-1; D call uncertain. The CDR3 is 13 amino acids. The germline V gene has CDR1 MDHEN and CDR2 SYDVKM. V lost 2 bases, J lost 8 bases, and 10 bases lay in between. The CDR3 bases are TGTGCCAGCAGTTTAGTCACTCCCGATGAGCAGTTCTTC. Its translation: CASSLVTPDEQFF. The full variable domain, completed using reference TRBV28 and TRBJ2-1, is DVKVTQSSRYLVKRTGEKVFLECVQDMDHENMFWYRQDPGLGLRLIYFSYDVKMKEKGDIPEGYSVSREKKERFSLILESASTNQTSMYLCASSLVTPDEQFFGPGTRLTVL.

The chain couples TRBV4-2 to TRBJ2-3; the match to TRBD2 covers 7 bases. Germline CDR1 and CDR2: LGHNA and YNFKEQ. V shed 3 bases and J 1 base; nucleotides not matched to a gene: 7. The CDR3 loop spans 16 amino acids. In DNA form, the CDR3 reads TGTGCCAGCAGCCAGACCGTGAGCGGGGGCACAGATACGCAGTATTTT. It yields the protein CASSQTVSGGTDTQYF.

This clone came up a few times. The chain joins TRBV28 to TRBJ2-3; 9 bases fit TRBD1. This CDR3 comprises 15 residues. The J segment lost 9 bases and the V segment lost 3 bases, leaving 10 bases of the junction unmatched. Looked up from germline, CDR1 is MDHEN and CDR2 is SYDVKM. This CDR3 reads CASSLGDRVLKTQYF. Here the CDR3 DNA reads TGTGCCAGCAGTTTGGGGGACAGGGTCCTGAAAACGCAGTATTTT.